This entry is about one TCR beta chain. What it binds is unknown. Extraction of approximately 2 micrograms of genomic DNA from cryopreserved PBMCs supplied material for TCR beta libraries. The data are from a study of cytotoxic CD8 clonotypes in ibrutinib-treated CLL. Study-level results: T-cell clonality at baseline went above that of age-matched healthy donors and rose and fell with circulating CD8+ T-cell counts.

Deep sequencing aimed at 1 in 200,000 to 1 in 1 million T cells' resolution. Clones were read by immunoSEQ multiplex PCR, and TCRdb kept only the in-frame ones, dropping some. The profile shows some 23,000 clones, approximately 71% of them singletons. The input for sequencing was PBMCs, taken after 12 months of ibrutinib treatment. The source is a human donor with chronic lymphocytic leukemia.

The CDR3 here is CATHPAGFTGELFF. Written as DNA, the CDR3 is TGTGCCACCCACCCCGCAGGGTTCACCGGGGAGCTGTTTTTT. The chain is built from TRBV19 and TRBJ2-2; D might be TRBD1 (5 bases). The length of the CDR3 is 14 residues. Per germline, CDR1 LNHDA and CDR2 SQIVND (reference sequence). Trimming shortened V by 10 bases and J by 4 bases, and 16 bases separated the two germline ends.